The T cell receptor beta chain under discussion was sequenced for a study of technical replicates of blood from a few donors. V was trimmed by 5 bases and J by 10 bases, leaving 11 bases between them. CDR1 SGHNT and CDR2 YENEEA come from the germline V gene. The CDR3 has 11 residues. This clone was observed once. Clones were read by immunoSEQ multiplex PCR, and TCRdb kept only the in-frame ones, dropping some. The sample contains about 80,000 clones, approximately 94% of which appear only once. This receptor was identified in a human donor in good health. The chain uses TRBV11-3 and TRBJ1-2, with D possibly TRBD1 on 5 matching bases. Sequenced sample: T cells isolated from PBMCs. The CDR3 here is CASSDSLFYTF. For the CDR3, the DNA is TGTGCCAGCAGCGACAGCCTTTTCTACACCTTC. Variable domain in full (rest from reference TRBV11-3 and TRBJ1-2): EAGVVQSPRYKIIEKKQPVAFWCNPISGHNTLYWYLQNLGQGPELLIRYENEEAVDDSQLPKDRFSAERLKGVDSTLKIQPAELGDSAVYLCASSDSLFYTFGSGTRLTVV.